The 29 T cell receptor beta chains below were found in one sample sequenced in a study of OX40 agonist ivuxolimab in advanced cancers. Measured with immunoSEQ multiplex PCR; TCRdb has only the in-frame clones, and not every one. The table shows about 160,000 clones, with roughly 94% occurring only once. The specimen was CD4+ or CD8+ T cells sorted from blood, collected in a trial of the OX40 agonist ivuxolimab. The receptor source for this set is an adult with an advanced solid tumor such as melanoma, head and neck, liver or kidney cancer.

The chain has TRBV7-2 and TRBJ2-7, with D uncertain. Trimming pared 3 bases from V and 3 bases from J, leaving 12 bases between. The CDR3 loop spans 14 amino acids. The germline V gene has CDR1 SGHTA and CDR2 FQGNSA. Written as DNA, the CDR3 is TGTGCCAGCAGCTTTCCCCCTAAGAACTACGAGCAGTACTTC. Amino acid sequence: CASSFPPKNYEQYF.

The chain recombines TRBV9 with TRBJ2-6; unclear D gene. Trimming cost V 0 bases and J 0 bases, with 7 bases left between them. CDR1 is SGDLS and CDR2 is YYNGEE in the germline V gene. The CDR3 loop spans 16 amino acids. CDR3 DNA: TGTGCCAGCAGCGTAGCAGGTCTCTCTGGGGCCAACGTCCTGACTTTC. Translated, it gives CASSVAGLSGANVLTF.

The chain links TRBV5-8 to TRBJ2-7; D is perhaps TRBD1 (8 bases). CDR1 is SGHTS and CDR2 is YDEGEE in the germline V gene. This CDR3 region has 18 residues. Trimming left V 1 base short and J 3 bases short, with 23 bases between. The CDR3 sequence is CASSLFRGPAGENYEQYF. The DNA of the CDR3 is TGTGCCAGCAGCTTGTTCAGGGGGCCTGCGGGGGAAAACTACGAGCAGTACTTC.

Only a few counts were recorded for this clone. Here the CDR3 DNA reads TGCGCCAGCAGCTCTACCCGGATGGGGAATGAAAAACTGTTTTTT. Translating it yields CASSSTRMGNEKLFF. This chain joins TRBV5-1 and TRBJ1-4; D is unclear. The CDR3 runs to 15 residues. Germline-derived CDR1 and CDR2 are SGHRS and YFSETQ. Trimming cost V 3 bases and J 5 bases, with 14 bases left between them.

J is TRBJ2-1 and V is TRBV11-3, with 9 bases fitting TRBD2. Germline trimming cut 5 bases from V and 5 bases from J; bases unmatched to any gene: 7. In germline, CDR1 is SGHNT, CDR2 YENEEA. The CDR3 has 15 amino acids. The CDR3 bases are TGTGCCAGCAGCATTAGCGGGGGCGCGCACAATGAGCAGTTCTTC. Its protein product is CASSISGGAHNEQFF.

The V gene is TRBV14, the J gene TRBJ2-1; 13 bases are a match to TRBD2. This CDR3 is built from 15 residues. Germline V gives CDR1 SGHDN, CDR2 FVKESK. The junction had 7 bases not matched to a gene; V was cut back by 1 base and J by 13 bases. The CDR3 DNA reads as TGTGCCAGCAGCCAAGCCGGGACTAGCGGGGTCACACAGTTCTTC. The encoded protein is CASSQAGTSGVTQFF.

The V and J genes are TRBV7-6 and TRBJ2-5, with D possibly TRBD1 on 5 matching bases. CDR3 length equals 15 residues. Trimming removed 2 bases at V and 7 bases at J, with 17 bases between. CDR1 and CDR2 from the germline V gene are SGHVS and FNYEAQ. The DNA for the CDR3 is TGTGCCAGCAGCTTACTGGGTACAGGCCTGGGGACCCAGTACTTC. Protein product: CASSLLGTGLGTQYF.

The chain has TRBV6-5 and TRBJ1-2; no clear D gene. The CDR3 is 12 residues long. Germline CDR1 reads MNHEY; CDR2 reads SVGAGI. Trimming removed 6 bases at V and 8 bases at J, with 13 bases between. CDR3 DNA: TGTGCCAGCAGCTGGGCCGAGGGAGGCTACACCTTC. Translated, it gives CASSWAEGGYTF.

The CDR3 nucleotides are TGTGCCAGCAGTGAATCGACTAGCGGGAGGTACTACGAGCAGTACTTC. As protein: CASSESTSGRYYEQYF. The rearrangement uses TRBV25-1 and TRBJ2-7, with 13 bases aligning to TRBD2. This CDR3 is built from 16 residues. Germline-derived CDR1 and CDR2 are MGHDK and SYGVNS. V gave up 1 base and J gave up 3 bases; unmatched junction bases: 3.

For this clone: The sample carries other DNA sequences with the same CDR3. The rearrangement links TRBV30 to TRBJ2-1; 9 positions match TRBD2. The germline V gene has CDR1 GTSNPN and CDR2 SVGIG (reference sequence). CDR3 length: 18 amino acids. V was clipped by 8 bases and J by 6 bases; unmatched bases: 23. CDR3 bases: TGTGCCGGGGAGGCCCGGTTCCTAGCGGGAAGTCGGCTCAATGAGCAGTTCTTC. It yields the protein CAGEARFLAGSRLNEQFF.

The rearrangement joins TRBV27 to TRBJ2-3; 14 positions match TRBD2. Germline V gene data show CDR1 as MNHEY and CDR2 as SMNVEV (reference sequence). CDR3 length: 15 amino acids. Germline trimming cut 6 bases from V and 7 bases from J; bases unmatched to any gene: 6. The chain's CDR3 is CASSGGLAGGYTQYF. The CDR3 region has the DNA TGTGCCAGCAGCGGAGGACTAGCGGGAGGTTATACGCAGTATTTT.

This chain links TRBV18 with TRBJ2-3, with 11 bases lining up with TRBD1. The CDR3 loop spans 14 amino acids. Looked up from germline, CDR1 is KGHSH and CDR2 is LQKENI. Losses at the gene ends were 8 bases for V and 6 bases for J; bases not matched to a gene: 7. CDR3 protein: CASTRTGGADTQYF. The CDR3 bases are TGTGCCAGCACACGGACAGGGGGCGCGGATACGCAGTATTTT.

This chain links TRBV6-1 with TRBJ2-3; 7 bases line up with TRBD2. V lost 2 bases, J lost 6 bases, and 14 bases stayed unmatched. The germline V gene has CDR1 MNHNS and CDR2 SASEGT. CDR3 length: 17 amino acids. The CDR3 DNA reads TGTGCCAGCAGTGAAAGGGTTCTAGCGGCTGGGGGGGATACGCAGTATTTT. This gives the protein CASSERVLAAGGDTQYF.

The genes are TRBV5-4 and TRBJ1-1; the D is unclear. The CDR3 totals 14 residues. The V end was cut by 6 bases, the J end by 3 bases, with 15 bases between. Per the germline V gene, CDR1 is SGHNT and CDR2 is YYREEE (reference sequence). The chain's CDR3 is CASKKGREDTEAFF. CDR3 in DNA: TGTGCCAGCAAGAAGGGTAGGGAAGACACTGAAGCTTTCTTT.

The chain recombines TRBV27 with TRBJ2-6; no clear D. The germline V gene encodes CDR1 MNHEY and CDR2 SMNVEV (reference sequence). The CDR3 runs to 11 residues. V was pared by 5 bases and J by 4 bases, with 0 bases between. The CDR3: CASSGANVLTF. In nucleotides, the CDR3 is TGTGCCAGCAGTGGGGCCAACGTCCTGACTTTC.

In nucleotides, the CDR3 is TGTGCCACCAGCAGGAGGGACAATGAGCAGTTCTTC. Translating gives CATSRRDNEQFF. This chain uses TRBV15 with TRBJ2-1; D might be TRBD2 (5 bases). The ends were cut back, 3 bases at V and 5 bases at J, with 5 bases in the middle. CDR3 size: 12 residues. CDR1 is LNHNV and CDR2 is YYDKDF in the germline V gene (reference sequence).

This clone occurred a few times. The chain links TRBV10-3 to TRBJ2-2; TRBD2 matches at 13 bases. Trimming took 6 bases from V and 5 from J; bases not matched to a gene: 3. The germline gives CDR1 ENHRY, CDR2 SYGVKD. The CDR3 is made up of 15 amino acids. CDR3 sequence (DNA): TGTGCCATCAGCCTACTAGCGGGAGGGACCGGGGAGCTGTTTTTT. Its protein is CAISLLAGGTGELFF.

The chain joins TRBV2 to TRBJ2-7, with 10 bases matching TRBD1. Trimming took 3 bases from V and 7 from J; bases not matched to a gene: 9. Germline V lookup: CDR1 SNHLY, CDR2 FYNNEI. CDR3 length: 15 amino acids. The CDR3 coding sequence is TGTGCCAGCAGTGAGCGGACAGGGGGGGCCTGGGAGCAGTACTTC. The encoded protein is CASSERTGGAWEQYF.

Here the CDR3 reads CSVGGGAYEQFF. CDR3 nucleotides: TGCAGCGTTGGAGGGGGGGCATATGAGCAGTTCTTC. The chain uses TRBV29-1 and TRBJ2-1; the D gene is possibly TRBD2 (7 bases). Trimming removed 4 bases at V and 8 bases at J, with 12 bases between. The length of the CDR3 is 12 residues. Germline CDR1 and CDR2: SQVTM and ANQGSEA.

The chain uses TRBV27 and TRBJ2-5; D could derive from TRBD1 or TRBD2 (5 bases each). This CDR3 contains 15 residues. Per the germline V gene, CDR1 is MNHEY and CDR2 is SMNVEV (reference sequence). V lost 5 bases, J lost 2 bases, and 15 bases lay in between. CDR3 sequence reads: CASSPILGVQETQYF. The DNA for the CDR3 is TGTGCCAGCAGTCCTATCCTGGGGGTACAAGAGACCCAGTACTTC.

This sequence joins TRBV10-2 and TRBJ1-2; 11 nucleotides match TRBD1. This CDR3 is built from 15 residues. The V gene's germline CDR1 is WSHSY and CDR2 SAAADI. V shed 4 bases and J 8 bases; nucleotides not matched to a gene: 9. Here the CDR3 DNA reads TGCGCCAGCAGTGCTCCGGACAGGGGGCGGGAGGGCTACACCTTC. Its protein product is CASSAPDRGREGYTF.

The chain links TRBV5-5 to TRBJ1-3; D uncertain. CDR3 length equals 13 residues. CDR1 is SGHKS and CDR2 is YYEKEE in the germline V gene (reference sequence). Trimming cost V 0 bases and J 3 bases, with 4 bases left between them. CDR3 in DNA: TGTGCCAGCAGCTTGGTGGGTGGAAACACCATATATTTT. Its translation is CASSLVGGNTIYF.

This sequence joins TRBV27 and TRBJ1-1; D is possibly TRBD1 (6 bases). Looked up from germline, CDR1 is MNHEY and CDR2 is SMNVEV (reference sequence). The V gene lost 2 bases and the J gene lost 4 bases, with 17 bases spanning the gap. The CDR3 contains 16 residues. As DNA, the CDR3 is TGTGCCAGCAGTTTAGTCGGGGGGCCCGGCGCCACTGAAGCTTTCTTT. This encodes CASSLVGGPGATEAFF.

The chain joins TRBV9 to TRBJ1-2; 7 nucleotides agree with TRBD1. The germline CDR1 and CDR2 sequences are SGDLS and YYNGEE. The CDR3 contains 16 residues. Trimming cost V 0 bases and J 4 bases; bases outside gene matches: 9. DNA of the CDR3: TGTGCCAGCAGCGTAGAGGGGGCACGGGATCCCTATGGCTACACCTTC. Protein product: CASSVEGARDPYGYTF.

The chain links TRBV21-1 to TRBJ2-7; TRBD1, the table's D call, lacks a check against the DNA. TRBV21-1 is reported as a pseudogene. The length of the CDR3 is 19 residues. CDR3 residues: CASSKLTGWSGSCSYEQYF. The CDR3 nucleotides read TGTGCCAGCAGCAAACTAACAGGGTGGTCGGGCTCCTGCTCCTACGAGCAGTACTTC.

CDR3 bases: TGTGCCACCAGCAGAGATCCGCCAGGGCAGGGTTATAGCGAGCAGTACTTC. The encoded protein is CATSRDPPGQGYSEQYF. The V gene is TRBV15, the J gene TRBJ2-7; a weak D match, TRBD1 (5 bases). The CDR3 contains 17 residues. V lost 0 bases and J 6 bases, leaving 21 bases between the germline ends. Germline CDR1 and CDR2: LNHNV and YYDKDF (reference sequence).

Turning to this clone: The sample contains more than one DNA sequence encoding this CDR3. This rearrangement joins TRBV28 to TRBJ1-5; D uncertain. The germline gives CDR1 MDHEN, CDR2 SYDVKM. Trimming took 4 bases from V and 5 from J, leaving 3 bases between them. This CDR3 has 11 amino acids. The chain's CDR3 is CASSSYQPQHF. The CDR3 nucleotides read TGTGCCAGCAGTTCCTATCAGCCCCAGCATTTT. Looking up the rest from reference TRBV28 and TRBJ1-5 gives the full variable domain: DVKVTQSSRYLVKRTGEKVFLECVQDMDHENMFWYRQDPGLGLRLIYFSYDVKMKEKGDIPEGYSVSREKKERFSLILESASTNQTSMYLCASSSYQPQHFGDGTRLSIL.

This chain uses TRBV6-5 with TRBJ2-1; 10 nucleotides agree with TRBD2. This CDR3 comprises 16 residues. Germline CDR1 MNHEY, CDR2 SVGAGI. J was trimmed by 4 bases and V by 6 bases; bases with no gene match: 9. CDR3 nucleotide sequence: TGTGCCAGCAGATACCTCAGCGGGAGGGGATACAATGAGCAGTTCTTC. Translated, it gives CASRYLSGRGYNEQFF.

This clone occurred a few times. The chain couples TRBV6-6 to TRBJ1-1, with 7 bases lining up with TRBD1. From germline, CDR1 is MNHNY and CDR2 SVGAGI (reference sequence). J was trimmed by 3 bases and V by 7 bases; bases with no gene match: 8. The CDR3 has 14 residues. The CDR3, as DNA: TGTGCCAGCATACGACAGGGAACGGACACTGAAGCTTTCTTT. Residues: CASIRQGTDTEAFF.